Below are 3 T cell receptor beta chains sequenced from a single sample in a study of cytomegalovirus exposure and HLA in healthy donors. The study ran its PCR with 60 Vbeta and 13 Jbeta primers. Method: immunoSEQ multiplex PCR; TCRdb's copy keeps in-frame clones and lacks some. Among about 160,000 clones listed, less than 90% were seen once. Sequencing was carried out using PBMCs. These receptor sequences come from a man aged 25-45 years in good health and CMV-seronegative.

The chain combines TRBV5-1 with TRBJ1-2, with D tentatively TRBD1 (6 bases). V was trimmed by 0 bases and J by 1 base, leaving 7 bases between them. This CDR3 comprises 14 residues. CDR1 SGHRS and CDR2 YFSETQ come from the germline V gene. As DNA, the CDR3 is TGCGCCAGCAGCTTGGAGGGGGATAACTATGGCTACACCTTC. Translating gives CASSLEGDNYGYTF.

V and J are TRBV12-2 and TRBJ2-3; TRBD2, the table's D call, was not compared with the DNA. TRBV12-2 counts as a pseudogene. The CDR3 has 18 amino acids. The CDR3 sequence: CASRLLRTSGRATDTQYF. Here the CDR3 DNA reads TGTGCAAGTCGCTTACTGAGGACTAGCGGGAGGGCCACGGATACGCAGTATTTT.

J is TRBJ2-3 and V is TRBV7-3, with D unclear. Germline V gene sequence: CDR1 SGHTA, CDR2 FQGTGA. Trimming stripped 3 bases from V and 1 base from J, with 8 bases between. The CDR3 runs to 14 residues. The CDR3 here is CASSLSSGTDTQYF. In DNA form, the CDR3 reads TGTGCCAGCAGCTTGTCGAGCGGCACAGATACGCAGTATTTT.